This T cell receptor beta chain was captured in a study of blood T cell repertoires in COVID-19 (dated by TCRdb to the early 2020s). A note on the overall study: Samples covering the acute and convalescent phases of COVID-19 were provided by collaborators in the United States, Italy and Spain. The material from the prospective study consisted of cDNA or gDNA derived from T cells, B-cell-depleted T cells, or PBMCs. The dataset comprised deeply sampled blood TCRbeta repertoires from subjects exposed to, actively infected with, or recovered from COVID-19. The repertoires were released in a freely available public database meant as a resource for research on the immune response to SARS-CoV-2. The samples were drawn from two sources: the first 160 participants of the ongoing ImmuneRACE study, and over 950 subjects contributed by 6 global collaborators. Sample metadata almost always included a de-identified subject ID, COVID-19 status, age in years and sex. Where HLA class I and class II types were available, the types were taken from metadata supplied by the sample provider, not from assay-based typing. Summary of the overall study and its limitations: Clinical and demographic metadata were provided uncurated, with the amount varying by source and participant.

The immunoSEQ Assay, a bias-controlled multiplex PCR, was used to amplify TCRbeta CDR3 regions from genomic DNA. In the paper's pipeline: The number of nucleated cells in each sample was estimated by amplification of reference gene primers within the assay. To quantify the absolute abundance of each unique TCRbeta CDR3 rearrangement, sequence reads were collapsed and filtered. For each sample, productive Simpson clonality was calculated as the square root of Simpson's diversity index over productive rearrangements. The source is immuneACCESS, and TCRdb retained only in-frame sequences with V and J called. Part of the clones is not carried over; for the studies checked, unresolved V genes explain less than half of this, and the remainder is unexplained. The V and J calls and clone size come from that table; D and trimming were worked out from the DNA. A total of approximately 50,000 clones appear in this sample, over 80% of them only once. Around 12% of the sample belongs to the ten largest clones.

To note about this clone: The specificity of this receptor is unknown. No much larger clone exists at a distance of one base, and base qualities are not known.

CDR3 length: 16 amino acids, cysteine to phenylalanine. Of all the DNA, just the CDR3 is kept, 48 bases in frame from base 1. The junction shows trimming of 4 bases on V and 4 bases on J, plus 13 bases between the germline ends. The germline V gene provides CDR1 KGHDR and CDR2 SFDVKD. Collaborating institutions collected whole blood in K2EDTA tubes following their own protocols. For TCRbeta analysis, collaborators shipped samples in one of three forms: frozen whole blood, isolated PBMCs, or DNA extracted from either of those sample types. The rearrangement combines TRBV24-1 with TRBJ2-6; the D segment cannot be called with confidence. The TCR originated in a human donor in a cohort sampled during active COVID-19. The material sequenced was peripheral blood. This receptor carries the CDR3 CATSDNQWSGANVLTF. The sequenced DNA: TGTGCCACCAGTGACAATCAGTGGTCCGGGGCCAACGTCCTGACTTTC.